This entry is about one TCR beta chain. Its antigen is unknown. Other nucleotide sequences in the sample specify the same CDR3. Original processing methods: ImmunoSEQ junction-only sequences lacked quality scores, so their filtering differed. Sequencing was performed with immunoSEQ multiplex PCR; in TCRdb, only in-frame clones are kept and a portion is missing. The DNA was the basis for D and trimming; V, J and clone size are from that table. Here the sample spans just over 2,000,000 clones, approximately 95% being singletons. The CDR3 is 13 residues long. Germline-derived CDR1 and CDR2 are SGHRS and YFSETQ. V shed 0 bases and J shed 6 bases, with 6 bases lying between them. The data originate from a study of shared clonotypes between healthy human individuals. Study-wide findings and caveats: Apart from blood, nothing was sampled; tissue repertoires likely differ. Shared clonotypes across all four donors exceeded non-shared ones in generation probability.

The J gene is TRBJ2-2, the V gene TRBV5-1; D is ambiguous. This TCR was recovered from a man younger than 30 in good health. The sequenced sample was naive CD4+ T cells sorted from blood. Indicated subset: CD45RA+ positively selected. The CDR3 is CASSLEAAGELFF. CDR3 sequence (DNA): TGCGCCAGCAGCTTGGAGGCGGCCGGGGAGCTGTTTTTT.